A selection of T cell receptor beta chains follows, all from one sample in a study of beta chain features in type 1 diabetes. Profiling relied on immunoSEQ multiplex PCR, and the TCRdb table lists in-frame clones only, not all of them. The sample lists around 240,000 clones, 16% occurring once. The sequenced material came from naive CD4+ T cells from blood. The receptors shown here come from a young man with type 1 diabetes. CDR3s include the opening cysteine and the closing phenylalanine or tryptophan. D genes are given only for firm matches. A row's size may be missing; if present it is once, few, many or a size class.

j_call clone_size cdr3_length d_call v_call cdr3_nt cdr3_aa
TRBJ1-5 few 13 NA TRBV30 TGTGCCTGGAGTGCCGAGGCCAATCAGCCCCAGCATTTT CAWSAEANQPQHF
TRBJ2-7 NA 13 NA TRBV19 TGTGCCAGTAGTATAGTGGGGTCTTACGAGCAGTACTTC CASSIVGSYEQYF
TRBJ2-1 NA 10 NA TRBV28 TGTGCCAGCATAGGGAATGAGCAGTTCTTC CASIGNEQFF
TRBJ2-3 NA 15 NA TRBV6-5 TGTGCCAGCAGTACTGGGATGGCCCGTGGAGATACGCAGTATTTT CASSTGMARGDTQYF
TRBJ1-1 NA 13 NA TRBV7-3 TGTGCCAGCAGCGCCCACATGAACACTGAAGCTTTCTTT CASSAHMNTEAFF
TRBJ2-1 NA 14 NA TRBV7-6 TGTGCCAGCAGCTTAATTTTTAGTATGGCGGAGCAGTTCTTC CASSLIFSMAEQFF
TRBJ2-2 NA 14 NA TRBV28 TGTGCCAGCAGCTACCAGGGTGATACCGGGGAGCTGTTTTTT CASSYQGDTGELFF
TRBJ2-3 few 13 NA TRBV19 TGTGCCAGTAGTCCTCGAGTGGAAGATACGCAGTATTTT CASSPRVEDTQYF
TRBJ2-1 NA 19 TRBD2 TRBV19 TGTGCCAGTAGTATAGGGTCTAGCGGGAGGGCCAACGCCTACAATGAGCAGTTCTTC CASSIGSSGRANAYNEQFF
TRBJ2-1 few 16 TRBD2 TRBV6-6 TGTGCCAGCAGTTACCCGCGGGGGTTAGGGTTGAATGAGCAGTTCTTC CASSYPRGLGLNEQFF
TRBJ1-1 few 13 NA TRBV29-1 TGCAGCGTTGAAGGGATCATGAACACTGAAGCTTTCTTT CSVEGIMNTEAFF
TRBJ2-5 NA 14 NA TRBV30 TGTGCCCAAAGGCCTAGGCGGGGCCAAGAGACCCAGTACTTC CAQRPRRGQETQYF
TRBJ2-3 NA 13 NA TRBV5-6 TGTGCCAGCAGCCCAGCCCCCACAGATACGCAGTATTTT CASSPAPTDTQYF
TRBJ2-5 NA 14 NA TRBV15 TGTGCCACCTTCACCGGTGGCCTCCAAGAGACCCAGTACTTC CATFTGGLQETQYF
TRBJ2-3 NA 14 TRBD1 TRBV29-1 TGCAGAGTTGAGATGGGACAGGCTACAGATACGCAGTATTTT CRVEMGQATDTQYF
TRBJ1-1 few 13 NA TRBV10-3 TGTGCCATCAGTAGGCTGCAGAACACTGAAGCTTTCTTT CAISRLQNTEAFF
TRBJ2-5 few 11 NA TRBV7-2 TGTGCCAGCAGCTTATCAGAGACCCAGTACTTC CASSLSETQYF
TRBJ2-1 NA 15 NA TRBV18 TGTGCCAGCTCCCCGGGGCGGACTATCTACAATGAGCAGTTCTTC CASSPGRTIYNEQFF
TRBJ2-7 few 14 NA TRBV9 TGTGCCAGCAGCGTAGAAGCGGGCTCCTACGAGCAGTACTTC CASSVEAGSYEQYF
TRBJ2-7 few 10 NA TRBV7-9 TGTGCCAGCAGAGGGATTGAGCAGTACTTC CASRGIEQYF
TRBJ1-2 NA 16 NA TRBV30 TGTGCCTGGAGAGACGCTGGGACATTACCTAACTATGGCTACACCTTC CAWRDAGTLPNYGYTF
TRBJ2-5 NA 12 NA TRBV14 TGTGCCAGCAGCCAAGTTTGGGAGACCCAGTACTTC CASSQVWETQYF
TRBJ1-1 few 12 NA TRBV30 TGTGCCTGGACGGGCGGCCCCCTTGAAGCTTTCTTT CAWTGGPLEAFF
TRBJ2-2 few 14 NA TRBV7-2 TGTGCCAGCAGCTACTTAGCCTACACCGGGGAGCTGTTTTTT CASSYLAYTGELFF
TRBJ2-7 NA 14 TRBD1 TRBV7-9 TGTGCCAGCAGCTTAGGAGAGGGGGCGAGCGAGCAGTACTTC CASSLGEGASEQYF
TRBJ2-7 NA 14 TRBD2 TRBV11-2 TGTGCCAGCAGCTTAGAGGGAGGGTTCTACGAGCAGTACTTC CASSLEGGFYEQYF
TRBJ1-1 NA 10 NA TRBV20-1 TGCAGTGCTAGTACCCCTGAAGCTTTCTTT CSASTPEAFF
TRBJ2-7 few 16 NA TRBV6-5 TGTGCCAGCAGTTACTCCGGGACCCAGAGCTCCTACGAGCAGTACTTC CASSYSGTQSSYEQYF
TRBJ2-1 few 14 NA TRBV4-3 TGCGCCAGCAGCCAAGTTACAGGCTACAATGAGCAGTTCTTC CASSQVTGYNEQFF
TRBJ1-2 NA 14 NA TRBV28 TGTGCCAGCAGTTTAAGCGCAGGGCACTATGGCTACACCTTC CASSLSAGHYGYTF
TRBJ2-3 NA 13 NA TRBV10-2 TGCGCCAGCAGGGGTAGCGGCACAGATACGCAGTATTTT CASRGSGTDTQYF
TRBJ2-5 NA 12 NA TRBV30 TGTGCCTGGAGTGTGGGTGGGGAGACCCAGTACTTC CAWSVGGETQYF
TRBJ2-7 few 14 TRBD1 TRBV29-1 TGCAGCATTGCGATGGGACAGGGGGCAAGAGAGCAGTACTTC CSIAMGQGAREQYF
TRBJ2-3 few 15 NA TRBV10-3 TGTGCCATCAGTGCCCACAAGGCTAGCACAGATACGCAGTATTTT CAISAHKASTDTQYF
TRBJ2-7 few 17 TRBD2 TRBV7-2 TGTGCCAGCAGCCATCTTAGCGGGTCGGGAAGCTCCTACGAGCAGTACTTC CASSHLSGSGSSYEQYF
TRBJ1-1 NA 13 TRBD1 TRBV29-1 TGCAGCGCCCCGGGACAGGGGTATACTGAAGCTTTCTTT CSAPGQGYTEAFF
TRBJ2-7 NA 15 TRBD2 TRBV4-3 TGCGCCAGCAGCCAAGGGGTAGCGGGAGAGTACGAGCAGTACTTC CASSQGVAGEYEQYF
TRBJ2-5 NA 15 NA TRBV11-2 TGTGCCAGCAGCTTTCCCCCCCTCTCCGGGGAGACCCAGTACTTC CASSFPPLSGETQYF